Each of the 15 T cell receptor beta chains below was sequenced from the same sample in a study of early T cells in non-severe SARS-CoV-2 infection. TCRdb recomputed calls from the 5' RACE reads with MiXCR, one row per CDR3 protein. The repertoire holds 45,000 or so distinct CDR3 sequences, roughly 7% seen once, with approximately 8% in the top ten. The sequencing input was whole blood. Every receptor here comes from an adult who was a healthcare worker with PCR-confirmed SARS-CoV-2 infection or an uninfected control (not recorded which).

In its sample, this clonotype was seen a few times. This sequence joins TRBV6-5 and TRBJ1-6, with TRBD1 identical over 7 bases. The V and J ends lost 6 bases and 8 bases, in that order; junction bases with no gene match: 10. The V gene's germline CDR1 is MNHEY and CDR2 SVGAGI. The CDR3 is 15 amino acids. CDR3 loop: CASRYRTGTHSPLHF. CDR3 in DNA: TGTGCCAGCAGATACAGGACAGGAACGCATTCACCCCTCCACTTT.

The sample holds many counts of this clonotype. The CDR3 nucleotides read TGTGCCAGCAGCTGGGGCTCCTACGAGCAGTACTTC. Residues: CASSWGSYEQYF. The chain is built from TRBV5-4 and TRBJ2-7; D ambiguous. Per germline, CDR1 SGHNT and CDR2 YYREEE (reference sequence). V lost 3 bases and J lost 0, with 4 bases in between. The CDR3 totals 12 residues.

V and J are TRBV24-1 and TRBJ2-1; 8 positions match TRBD1. CDR1 is KGHDR, CDR2 SFDVKD, per germline. The ends lost 5 bases at V and 4 bases at J; junction bases unmatched: 6. This CDR3 contains 15 residues. This CDR3 is CATSGTGGPYNEQFF. CDR3 DNA: TGTGCCACCAGTGGAACAGGGGGGCCTTACAATGAGCAGTTCTTC.

This clonotype was counted a few times. The chain is built from TRBV4-3 and TRBJ2-2, with a possible D match to TRBD1 (5 bases). The CDR3 spans 18 residues. CDR1 and CDR2 (germline): LGHNA, YSLEER. The ends were cut back, 0 bases at V and 0 bases at J, with 14 bases in the middle. CDR3 amino acids: CASSQEAGMFANTGELFF. The DNA of the CDR3 is TGCGCCAGCAGCCAAGAAGCAGGGATGTTCGCGAACACCGGGGAGCTGTTTTTT.

This chain links TRBV3-1 with TRBJ2-3; 9 nucleotides agree with TRBD2. The CDR3 loop spans 17 amino acids. CDR1 and CDR2 (germline): LGHDT, YNNKEL (reference sequence). V shed 4 bases and J 2 bases; nucleotides not matched to a gene: 10. CDR3 residues: CASSPLRRGLATDTQYF. CDR3 coding DNA: TGTGCCAGCAGCCCCTTAAGGAGGGGACTAGCCACAGATACGCAGTATTTT.

This clonotype was seen many times. The J gene is TRBJ1-2, the V gene TRBV5-1; perhaps TRBD1 as D (5 bases). The length of the CDR3 is 14 residues. CDR1 and CDR2 (germline): SGHRS, YFSETQ. Trimming cost V 0 bases and J 4 bases, with 10 bases left between them. CDR3 protein: CASSLGGAVYGYTF. CDR3 sequence (DNA): TGCGCCAGCAGCTTGGGGGGCGCTGTCTATGGCTACACCTTC. Supplemented by reference TRBV5-1 and TRBJ1-2, the full variable domain reads KAGVTQTPRYLIKTRGQQVTLSCSPISGHRSVSWYQQTPGQGLQFLFEYFSETQRNKGNFPGRFSGRQFSNSRSEMNVSTLELGDSALYLCASSLGGAVYGYTFGSGTRLTVV.

This clonotype was recorded many times. The chain uses TRBV20-1 and TRBJ2-5, with D hard to call. V lost 3 bases and J lost 2, with 7 bases in between. The CDR3 loop spans 12 amino acids. Germline V gene data show CDR1 as DFQATT and CDR2 as SNEGSKA (reference sequence). The CDR3 protein is CSASGEQETQYF. CDR3 bases: TGCAGTGCTAGCGGTGAGCAAGAGACCCAGTACTTC.

This clonotype was found many times. The chain recombines TRBV12-3 or TRBV12-4 with TRBJ1-2, with D maybe TRBD1 (5 bases). Trimming stripped 3 bases from V and 8 bases from J, with 13 bases between. The CDR3 extends over 13 amino acids. For the CDR3, the DNA is TGTGCCAGCAGTTTCGAGGGGCTGGGCGGCTACACCTTC. This translates into CASSFEGLGGYTF.

Only a few counts were recorded for this clonotype. V usage is TRBV4-2 and J usage is TRBJ2-2; D is unresolved. This CDR3 comprises 15 residues. Germline CDR1 is LGHNA and CDR2 is YNFKEQ. Trimming cost V 0 bases and J 10 bases, with 15 bases left between them. DNA for the CDR3: TGTGCCAGCAGCCAAGATTTGGCCCCTTGGGAGGAGCTGTTTTTT. Its protein product is CASSQDLAPWEELFF.

The chain combines TRBV6-2 or TRBV6-3 with TRBJ2-1, with 11 positions matching TRBD2. There are 14 residues in the CDR3. Trimming took 5 bases from V and 4 from J; bases not matched to a gene: 1. Germline-derived CDR1 and CDR2 are MNHEY and SVGEGT. The CDR3 region has the DNA TGTGCCAGCAGTCCTAGCGGGGGGTACAATGAGCAGTTCTTC. It codes for CASSPSGGYNEQFF.

The chain combines TRBV18 with TRBJ2-5, with 9 bases fitting TRBD1. Looked up from germline, CDR1 is KGHSH and CDR2 is LQKENI. CDR3 length: 13 amino acids. Losses at the gene ends were 3 bases for V and 6 bases for J; bases not matched to a gene: 2. In nucleotides, the CDR3 is TGTGCCAGCTCACCGGGACAGGGACAGACCCAGTACTTC. Protein product: CASSPGQGQTQYF.

This clonotype was observed many times. The chain carries TRBV20-1 and TRBJ2-7; the match to TRBD2 covers 7 bases. With V trimmed by 6 bases and J by 5 bases, 7 bases remained unmatched. Germline assignment: CDR1 DFQATT and CDR2 SNEGSKA (reference sequence). The CDR3 runs to 12 residues. The CDR3 sequence: CSASRGTNEQYF. The CDR3 nucleotides are TGCAGTGCCTCACGCGGGACTAACGAGCAGTACTTC.

A word on this clonotype: Just one base apart from a much larger clone, this may be a read error. The chain links TRBV7-9 to TRBJ2-3, with a tentative D call TRBD1 (6 bases). From germline, CDR1 is SEHNR and CDR2 FQNEAQ (reference sequence). Trimming took 5 bases from V and 2 from J, leaving 14 bases between them. The CDR3 extends over 15 amino acids. Written as DNA, the CDR3 is TGTGCCAGCAGCCGTGGACAGAAAAACACAGATACGCAGTATTTT. Translation: CASSRGQKNTDTQYF.

Only a few counts were recorded for this clonotype. The J gene is TRBJ2-1, the V gene TRBV7-9; unclear D gene. The germline V and J ends were trimmed by 3 bases and 6 bases, with 12 bases remaining between them. Germline V gene data show CDR1 as SEHNR and CDR2 as FQNEAQ (reference sequence). The CDR3 spans 14 residues. The CDR3 nucleotides are TGTGCCAGCAGCTTGCGTACCTTTAGCAATGAGCAGTTCTTC. This translates into CASSLRTFSNEQFF.

This clonotype was counted at least ten times. The chain carries TRBV5-6 and TRBJ2-5; no definite D call. The CDR3 extends over 11 amino acids. The ends were cut back, 4 bases at V and 1 base at J, with 2 bases in the middle. Per the germline V gene, CDR1 is SGHDT and CDR2 is YYEEEE. The CDR3 sequence: CASSLQETQYF. Written as DNA, the CDR3 is TGTGCCAGCAGCCTCCAAGAGACCCAGTACTTC.